A single sample gave rise to the 8 T cell receptor beta chains below, sequenced in a study of T cells in Graves' hyperthyroidism and ophthalmopathy. The CDR3 regions of TCR beta were amplified from RNA transcripts. HTBI primers were employed in a first-round RT-PCR of the TCR CDR3. In TCRdb, the multiplex PCR reads were re-called with MiXCR into one record per CDR3 protein. The data contain about half a million distinct CDR3 sequences, more than 15% of them singletons. The material sequenced was blood. The receptors here all came from a woman in her twenties or thirties with Graves' ophthalmopathy.

The chain carries TRBV28 and TRBJ2-3; no clear D. This CDR3 is built from 17 residues. Germline CDR1 and CDR2: MDHEN and SYDVKM. V lost 4 bases to trimming and J lost 0 bases, with 17 bases between them. CDR3 bases: TGTGCCAGCAGTTCCCAAGCCGCCCTTCTAAGCACAGATACGCAGTATTTT. Translating it yields CASSSQAALLSTDTQYF.

This clonotype was seen at least ten times. The chain uses TRBV11-2 and TRBJ2-1; D tentatively fits TRBD1 or TRBD2 (5 bases each). The CDR3 extends over 16 amino acids. Looked up from germline, CDR1 is SGHAT and CDR2 is FQNNGV. Trimming cost V 1 base and J 2 bases, with 12 bases left between them. The CDR3 loop reads CASSLGGVLTYNEQFF. The CDR3 nucleotides read TGTGCCAGCAGCTTAGGAGGGGTTCTCACCTACAATGAGCAGTTCTTC.

This clonotype was seen more than once but under ten times. The CDR3 loop is CASSQSGLLETQYF. DNA for the CDR3: TGTGCCAGCAGCCAGTCGGGACTCCTCGAGACGCAGTATTTT. The chain couples TRBV14 to TRBJ2-3; a possible D gene is TRBD2 (6 bases). Trimming cost V 3 bases and J 9 bases, with 16 bases left between them. This CDR3 has 14 amino acids. The germline V gene has CDR1 SGHDN and CDR2 FVKESK.

This clonotype was detected ten times or more. J is TRBJ2-7 and V is TRBV11-2; D is perhaps TRBD1 (5 bases). CDR3 size: 12 residues. Per the germline V gene, CDR1 is SGHAT and CDR2 is FQNNGV. V was cut by 4 bases and J by 7 bases, with 11 bases left in between. CDR3 sequence: CASSSSGMEQYF. The CDR3 DNA sequence: TGTGCCAGCAGCTCGTCAGGGATGGAGCAGTACTTC.

The chain has TRBV7-2 and TRBJ2-3, with 9 nucleotides matching TRBD2. V lost 5 bases and J lost 5; bases outside the gene matches: 11. In germline, CDR1 is SGHTA, CDR2 FQGNSA. This CDR3 spans 16 amino acids. As DNA, the CDR3 is TGTGCCAGCAGCCCTAGTAGCGGGGGAAGTGGAGATACGCAGTATTTT. Amino acid sequence: CASSPSSGGSGDTQYF.

Comments on this clonotype: As the CDR3 is not closed by the conserved phenylalanine or tryptophan, this likely results from a read error. The CDR3 spells CATSSAIPGREQYL. As DNA, the CDR3 is TGTGCCACCAGCAGCGCCATCCCCGGACGCGAGCAGTACCTC. This chain connects TRBV15 to TRBJ2-7; unclear D gene. In germline, CDR1 is LNHNV, CDR2 YYDKDF (reference sequence). The CDR3 sequence is 14 residues long. The germline V and J ends were trimmed by 3 bases and 6 bases, with 15 bases remaining between them.

This clonotype was observed many times. CDR3 sequence (DNA): TGTGCCAGCAGTTCGCGGACTGTACGGCCTTCCTACGAGCAGTACTTC. Amino acid sequence: CASSSRTVRPSYEQYF. The rearrangement uses TRBV28 and TRBJ2-7; D is perhaps TRBD2 (5 bases). The germline V gene encodes CDR1 MDHEN and CDR2 SYDVKM. The CDR3 has 16 residues. The V gene lost 4 bases and the J gene lost 1 base, with 17 bases spanning the gap.

V gene TRBV25-1 combines with J gene TRBJ2-7, with 14 bases lining up with TRBD2. V dropped 3 bases and J dropped 6; count of bases not matched to a gene: 13. Germline lookup yields CDR1 MGHDK and CDR2 SYGVNS. This CDR3 is built from 18 residues. The CDR3 region has the DNA TGTGCCAGCAGTGACCTTCCGGGGGTGACTAGCGGGAGGGGCGAGCAGTACTTC. It specifies CASSDLPGVTSGRGEQYF.